This is a list of T cell receptor beta chains from one sample in a study of CD8 T cells in ankylosing spondylitis. Using its own MiXCR run on the 5' RACE reads, TCRdb lists one record per CDR3 protein. This table holds roughly 200,000 distinct CDR3 sequences, roughly 24% found once. Sequencing was performed on blood, either unsorted or a sorted T cell fraction (not recorded which). The source of these receptors is a male donor with ankylosing spondylitis or in good health (not recorded which). Both conserved end residues are part of each CDR3. The D gene is left open where the match is weak. Some rows have no size entry. The others give once, few or many, or a class for an expanded clone.

TRBJ2-2 | TRBV29-1 | many | NA | TGCAGCGTTGCTACGAACACCGGGGAGCTGTTTTTT | CSVATNTGELFF
TRBJ2-2 | TRBV6-1 | NA | TRBD1 | TGTGCCAGCAGGACCGGGACAGGGTACACCGGGGAGCTGTTTTTT | CASRTGTGYTGELFF
TRBJ2-1 | TRBV10-3 | many | TRBD2 | TGTGCCATCAGTGAGGAGCGGGAGGTAGACAATGAGCAGTTCTTC | CAISEEREVDNEQFF
TRBJ2-7 | TRBV7-2 | NA | TRBD1 | TGTGCCAGCAGCTTTGGAAAATCGACAGGGACCTACGAGCAGTACTTC | CASSFGKSTGTYEQYF
TRBJ2-1 | TRBV24-1 | NA | TRBD1 | TGTGCCACCAGTGCCGGACAGGTTGAGCAGTTCTTC | CATSAGQVEQFF
TRBJ2-5 | TRBV20-1 | NA | NA | TGCAGTGCTAGAGATCGCCGCGGGGAAGAGACCCAGTACTTC | CSARDRRGEETQYF
TRBJ2-1 | TRBV7-3 | many | NA | TGTGCCAGCAGCCAATACAGGGTAGCTCTTAATGAGCAGTTCTTC | CASSQYRVALNEQFF
TRBJ2-1 | TRBV7-2 | few | NA | TGTGCCAGCAGTCAAAAGAAGGGCGGTGAGCAGTTCTTC | CASSQKKGGEQFF
TRBJ2-3 | TRBV15 | many | TRBD2 | TGTGCCACCAGCAGAGATAGCGGGAGGAGGACAGATACGCAGTATTTT | CATSRDSGRRTDTQYF
TRBJ2-3 | TRBV4-3 | many | NA | TGCGCCAGCAGCCAAGATGTGTATACTAGTGTGGGCACAGATACGCAGTATTTT | CASSQDVYTSVGTDTQYF
TRBJ2-7 | TRBV5-1 | many | NA | TGCGCCAGCGGGACGAGCGGGACAAGCTACGAGCAGTACTTC | CASGTSGTSYEQYF
TRBJ1-1 | TRBV20-1 | NA | TRBD1 | TGCAGTGCTAGGGGCCTACAGGGGAGAGGCACTGAAGCTTTCTTT | CSARGLQGRGTEAFF
TRBJ2-1 | TRBV9 | NA | NA | TGTGCCAGCAGCGTAGTAGGTGGCGGCTACAATGAGCAGTTCTTC | CASSVVGGGYNEQFF
TRBJ2-1 | TRBV7-3 | NA | TRBD2 | TGTGCCAGCAGCAGAGGACTAGCGGGAAAGAATGAGCAGTTCTTC | CASSRGLAGKNEQFF
TRBJ2-6 | TRBV6-2/TRBV6-3 | many | TRBD1 | TGTGCCAGCAGTTCCCAGACAGGGGGCTCTGGGGCCAACGTCCTGACTTTC | CASSSQTGGSGANVLTF
TRBJ1-4 | TRBV29-1 | many | NA | TGCAGCGTTGAGGGTTCGGAAAAACTGTTTTTT | CSVEGSEKLFF
TRBJ2-2 | TRBV7-3 | many | TRBD1 | TGTGCCAGCAGCTTAACCCCGACAGGGAGTGGCGGGGAGCTGTTTTTT | CASSLTPTGSGGELFF
TRBJ1-2 | TRBV4-1 | many | NA | TGCGCCAGCAGCCTACTCCTCGGAGAAAGGGACAACTATGGCTACACCTTC | CASSLLLGERDNYGYTF
TRBJ2-1 | TRBV29-1 | NA | NA | TGCAGCGTTGATCGAAATAGCGCCGCCTACAATGAGCAGTTCTTC | CSVDRNSAAYNEQFF
TRBJ1-5 | TRBV28 | many | TRBD1 | TGTGCCACAGGGGGGACAAGCAATCAGCCCCAGCATTTT | CATGGTSNQPQHF
TRBJ2-7 | TRBV20-1 | NA | NA | TGCAGTGCTACTAGGGCCTCCTACGAGCAGTACTTC | CSATRASYEQYF
TRBJ1-2 | TRBV20-1 | NA | NA | TGCAGTGCTAGATCTGGGGCCGAAAGGGGCTATGGCTACACCTTC | CSARSGAERGYGYTF
TRBJ2-2 | TRBV5-1 | NA | TRBD1 | TGCGCCAGCAGCCAACAGGGGGCTACCGGGGAGCTGTTTTTT | CASSQQGATGELFF
TRBJ2-2 | TRBV15 | NA | TRBD2 | TGTGCCACCAGCAGGAGCGGGAGACGCGGCACCGGGGAGCTGTTTTTT | CATSRSGRRGTGELFF
TRBJ2-6 | TRBV2 | many | NA | TGTGCCAGCGGACAAGGCTCTGGGGCCAACGTCCTGACTTTC | CASGQGSGANVLTF
TRBJ1-4 | TRBV6-1 | many | TRBD1 | TGTGCCAGCAGGAGACAGGGGGGTCTTGAAAAACTGTTTTTT | CASRRQGGLEKLFF
TRBJ2-2 | TRBV29-1 | many | TRBD2 | TGCAGCGTTGGCGTAGCGGGAAACACCGGGGAGCTGTTTTTT | CSVGVAGNTGELFF
TRBJ2-1 | TRBV20-1 | few | NA | TGCAGTGCTGCCCCTACGTGGGAGCAGTTCTTC | CSAAPTWEQFF
TRBJ1-4 | TRBV15 | NA | NA | TGTGCCACCAGCAGAGGCACGGGCGGGAGGGGTTTTGGAAATGAAAAACTGTTTTTT | CATSRGTGGRGFGNEKLFF
TRBJ2-1 | TRBV5-1 | once | NA | TGCGCCAGCCGCTCATTAGGGACCGAGGATGAGCAGTTCTTC | CASRSLGTEDEQFF
TRBJ2-3 | TRBV18 | many | TRBD1 | TGTGCCAGCTCAGAATACAGGGGAAGCACAGATACGCAGTATTTT | CASSEYRGSTDTQYF
TRBJ2-3 | TRBV20-1 | NA | NA | TGCAGTGCTAGTTCGGTGTCGGGAGACCTCAAGTATTTT | CSASSVSGDLKYF
TRBJ1-3 | TRBV7-9 | many | TRBD1 | TGTGCCAGCAGCCCAACCCGGGACAGGGGGGCTGGAAACACCATATATTTT | CASSPTRDRGAGNTIYF
TRBJ2-7 | TRBV5-1 | NA | TRBD1 | TGCGCCAGCAGCAAGGGACAGGGGGCATTATCCTACGAGCAGTACTTC | CASSKGQGALSYEQYF
TRBJ2-1 | TRBV4-1 | many | NA | TGCGCCAGCAGCCAAGAGGGCCCCAGAAAAAGCTCCTACAATGAGCAGTTCTTC | CASSQEGPRKSSYNEQFF
TRBJ2-2 | TRBV5-1 | many | NA | TGCGCCAGCAGGCAAAACGGACGGAACACCGGGGAGCTGTTTTTT | CASRQNGRNTGELFF
TRBJ2-1 | TRBV20-1 | many | TRBD2 | TGCAGTGCTAGACCCGATAGCGGGCTCCGGGGATACAATGAGCAGTTCTTC | CSARPDSGLRGYNEQFF
TRBJ1-5 | TRBV28 | NA | NA | TGTGCCAGCAGGTCCGCACAGGGCGGTAATCAGCCCCAGCATTTT | CASRSAQGGNQPQHF
TRBJ2-7 | TRBV20-1 | NA | TRBD2 | TGCAGTGCTCAAGTCCCGGGACTAAACGAGCAGTACTTC | CSAQVPGLNEQYF
TRBJ2-1 | TRBV10-3 | NA | TRBD2 | TGTGCCATCAGTGATGGCGGGAGACATGAGCAGTTCTTC | CAISDGGRHEQFF
TRBJ2-3 | TRBV4-3 | NA | TRBD2 | TGCGCCAGCAGCCCAAGCGGGAGCAGTTCCGCAGATACGCAGTATTTT | CASSPSGSSSADTQYF
TRBJ2-7 | TRBV6-5 | many | NA | TGTGCCAGCAGTTCGAGACCACCCTACGAGCAGTACTTC | CASSSRPPYEQYF
TRBJ1-6 | TRBV7-9 | many | NA | TGTGCCAGCAGCTTTAGGACTCAGGGCGATTCACCCCTCCACTTT | CASSFRTQGDSPLHF
TRBJ2-7 | TRBV12-3/TRBV12-4 | NA | NA | TGTGCCAGCACATTGGGCTTAGCGCGGCAGTACTTC | CASTLGLARQYF
TRBJ2-7 | TRBV7-9 | many | NA | TGTGCCAGCAGCCAAGGGGGTATAGAGGAGCAGTACTTC | CASSQGGIEEQYF
TRBJ2-7 | TRBV2 | NA | TRBD2 | TGTGCCAGCGGTAGCGGGAGTAAGGCTGGCGAGCAGTACTTC | CASGSGSKAGEQYF
TRBJ2-2 | TRBV5-1 | many | TRBD1 | TGCGCCAGCACCGGGACAGTGCCCACCGGGGAGCTGTTTTTT | CASTGTVPTGELFF
TRBJ2-2 | TRBV12-3/TRBV12-4 | many | NA | TGTGCCAGCAGTTTGTTGGCCGCCGGGGAGCTGTTTTTT | CASSLLAAGELFF
TRBJ2-5 | TRBV12-3/TRBV12-4 | few | NA | TGTGCCAGCAGTTTTCCCGGGGCGGGAGAGACCCAGTACTTC | CASSFPGAGETQYF
TRBJ1-6 | TRBV6-5 | NA | TRBD1 | TGTGCCAGCAGTTACAGGGGGCATGGTTCACCCCTCCACTTT | CASSYRGHGSPLHF
TRBJ1-6 | TRBV20-1 | NA | NA | TGCTGGGCCCAGGCCCCGGGCTGGACGAGGGCCGTAACGGATTCACCCCTCCACTTT | CWAQAPGWTRAVTDSPLHF
TRBJ2-3 | TRBV5-1 | few | TRBD2 | TGCGCCAGCAGTATACAGGGACTAGCGGGAGGACCTACAGATACGCAGTATTTT | CASSIQGLAGGPTDTQYF
TRBJ2-2 | TRBV4-3 | NA | NA | TGCGCCAGCAGCCAAGATGGCAGTCTCACCGGGGAGCTGTTTTTT | CASSQDGSLTGELFF